The sequence of this T cell receptor (beta chain) was determined in a study of T cells expressing NK-cell markers. No DNA is given; TCRdb re-called the 5' RACE reads and lists each CDR3 protein once. The sample table includes some 460,000 distinct CDR3 sequences. The source of this sequence is a woman between 45 and 60 years old in good health. The specimen sequenced was blood T cells: a sorted CD56 or NKG2C T cell subset, CD4+ or CD8+ T cells, or bulk PBMC T cells (not recorded which).

The CDR3: CASSLSLAGGTSTDTQYF. The chain recombines TRBV7-2 with TRBJ2-3; the D call from TCRdb, TRBD2, cannot be confirmed without DNA. Germline V lookup: CDR1 SGHTA, CDR2 FQGNSA. The CDR3 contains 18 residues.